One sample yielded the 9 T cell receptor beta chains listed below, sequenced in a study of shared clonotypes between healthy human individuals. Generated by immunoSEQ multiplex PCR, the TCRdb table keeps only in-frame clones and is missing some. The data hold approximately 2.1 million clones, with 90% to 95% observed a single time. Sequenced: naive CD4+ T cells from PBMCs. Subset in this sample: CD45RA+ positively selected. The receptors shown here come from a man in his late teens or twenties in good health. Some clones in this sample may be carry-over from other donors' samples.

A single count supports this clone. The V gene is TRBV7-2, the J gene TRBJ1-1, with D unresolved. Germline V CDR1 and CDR2: SGHTA, FQGNSA. Trimming pared 3 bases from V and 8 bases from J, leaving 16 bases between. This CDR3 region has 14 residues. CDR3 region: CASSFVRGRQEAFF. In DNA form, the CDR3 reads TGTGCCAGCAGCTTCGTCCGGGGTCGGCAGGAAGCTTTCTTT.

The rearrangement uses TRBV11-2 and TRBJ1-2, with D perhaps TRBD1 (5 bases). V lost 5 bases, J lost 4 bases, and 14 bases lay in between. Germline V lookup: CDR1 SGHAT, CDR2 FQNNGV. This CDR3 contains 14 residues. CDR3 in amino acids: CASSGGRWGYGYTF. DNA of the CDR3: TGTGCCAGCAGCGGGGGAAGGTGGGGCTATGGCTACACCTTC.

The rearrangement links TRBV6-5 to TRBJ2-5; 10 bases fit TRBD2. Germline assignment: CDR1 MNHEY and CDR2 SVGAGI. The CDR3 length is 14 residues. The ends lost 6 bases at V and 1 base at J; junction bases unmatched: 2. CDR3 in amino acids: CASRGLALQETQYF. The CDR3 DNA sequence: TGTGCCAGCAGGGGACTAGCGCTCCAAGAGACCCAGTACTTC.

CDR3 sequence reads: CASSLGIAGAEQFF. The CDR3 region has the DNA TGTGCCAGCAGCTTAGGGATAGCGGGGGCGGAGCAGTTCTTC. The gene calls are TRBV7-7 and TRBJ2-1; 9 nucleotides agree with TRBD2. Per the germline V gene, CDR1 is SSHAT and CDR2 is FNYEAQ (reference sequence). The length of the CDR3 is 14 residues. V lost 1 base and J lost 10; bases outside the gene matches: 5. The full variable domain, rest sourced from reference TRBV7-7 and TRBJ2-1, is GAGVSQSPRYKVTKRGQDVTLRCDPISSHATLYWYQQALGQGPEFLTYFNYEAQPDKSGLPSDRFSAERPEGSISTLTIQRTEQRDSAMYRCASSLGIAGAEQFFGPGTRLTVL.

CDR3 bases: TGTGCCAGCAGCCGTAGGGTTTCGGATGGCAATGAGCAGTTCTTC. It encodes CASSRRVSDGNEQFF. V usage is TRBV11-2 and J usage is TRBJ2-1; D call uncertain. Looked up from germline, CDR1 is SGHAT and CDR2 is FQNNGV. The V gene lost 5 bases and the J gene lost 6 bases, with 17 bases spanning the gap. This CDR3 region has 15 residues.

This clone was observed a handful of times. The chain uses TRBV19 and TRBJ1-1, with a possible D match to TRBD1 (5 bases). The germline CDR1 and CDR2 sequences are LNHDA and SQIVND (reference sequence). Trimming left V 3 bases short and J 0 bases short, with 11 bases between. The length of the CDR3 is 15 residues. In DNA, the CDR3 is TGTGCCAGTAGTATGTCTGCGGGGGTGAACACTGAAGCTTTCTTT. Translated: CASSMSAGVNTEAFF.

Notes on this clone: The same CDR3 can be traced to other DNA sequences in this sample. The V and J genes are TRBV28 and TRBJ1-2, with no clear D. Germline V gives CDR1 MDHEN, CDR2 SYDVKM. This CDR3 has 12 amino acids. V dropped 6 bases and J dropped 2 bases, with 7 bases sitting between them. CDR3 coding DNA: TGTGCCAGCAGAGACCTCAACTATGGCTACACCTTC. This encodes CASRDLNYGYTF.

This sequence joins TRBV28 and TRBJ2-3, with D possibly TRBD2 on 6 matching bases. V lost 6 bases to trimming and J lost 1 base, with 17 bases between them. This CDR3 region has 16 residues. Germline V gene lookup returns CDR1 MDHEN and CDR2 SYDVKM. The CDR3 DNA follows: TGTGCCAGCAGCAGAGATATGGCGGGGCGCACAGATACGCAGTATTTT. This translates into CASSRDMAGRTDTQYF. The whole variable domain, remainder taken from reference TRBV28 and TRBJ2-3, is DVKVTQSSRYLVKRTGEKVFLECVQDMDHENMFWYRQDPGLGLRLIYFSYDVKMKEKGDIPEGYSVSREKKERFSLILESASTNQTSMYLCASSRDMAGRTDTQYFGPGTRLTVL.

J is TRBJ2-2 and V is TRBV28, with TRBD2 matching over 8 bases. V gave up 5 bases and J gave up 3 bases; unmatched junction bases: 5. Germline values: CDR1 MDHEN, CDR2 SYDVKM. The CDR3 is 15 residues long. The chain's CDR3 is CASSPGGPYTGELFF. In DNA, the CDR3 is TGTGCCAGCAGTCCGGGAGGGCCCTACACCGGGGAGCTGTTTTTT.